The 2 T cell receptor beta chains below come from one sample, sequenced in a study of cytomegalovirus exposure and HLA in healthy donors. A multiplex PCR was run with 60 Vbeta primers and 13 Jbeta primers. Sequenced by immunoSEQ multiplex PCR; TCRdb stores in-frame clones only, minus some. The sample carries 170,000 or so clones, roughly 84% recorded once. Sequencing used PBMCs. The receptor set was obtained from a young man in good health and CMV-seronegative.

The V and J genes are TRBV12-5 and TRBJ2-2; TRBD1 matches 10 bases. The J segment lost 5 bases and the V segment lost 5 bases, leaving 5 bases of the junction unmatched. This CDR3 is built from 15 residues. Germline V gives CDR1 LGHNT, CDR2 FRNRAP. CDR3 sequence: CASGPWTGGTGELFF. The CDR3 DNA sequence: TGTGCTAGTGGTCCCTGGACAGGGGGAACCGGGGAGCTGTTTTTT. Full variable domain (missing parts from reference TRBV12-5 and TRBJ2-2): DARVTQTPRHKVTEMGQEVTMRCQPILGHNTVFWYRQTMMQGLELLAYFRNRAPLDDSGMPKDRFSAEMPDATLATLKIQPSEPRDSAVYFCASGPWTGGTGELFFGEGSRLTVL.

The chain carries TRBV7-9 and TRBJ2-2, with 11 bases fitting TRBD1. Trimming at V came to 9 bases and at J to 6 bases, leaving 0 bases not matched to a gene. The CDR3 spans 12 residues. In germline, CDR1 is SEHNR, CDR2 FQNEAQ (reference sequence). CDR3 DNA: TGTGCCAGGGGACAGGGGGCCGGGGAGCTGTTTTTT. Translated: CARGQGAGELFF.